The rows below give T cell receptor beta chains drawn from one sample of a study of blood T cell repertoires in COVID-19. Assay: immunoSEQ multiplex PCR; the TCRdb copy retains only in-frame clones and omits some. The data hold under 450,000 clones, with about 91% observed a single time. Sequencing was done on a sample of peripheral blood. These receptors came from a woman aged 40 to 49 with COVID-19, enrolled during active disease. Each CDR3 is given with its conserved first and last residue. The D gene is left open where the match is weak. A clone size is listed for some rows: how often the clone was seen (once, few, many), or a class if it is expanded.

clone_size j_call d_call v_call cdr3_aa cdr3_nt
- TRBJ1-2 TRBD1 TRBV5-1 CASSSSPGQGTDGYTF TGCGCCAGCAGCTCCTCACCGGGACAGGGTACAGATGGCTACACCTTC
- TRBJ2-1 - TRBV7-7 CASTPVGGAVYEQFF TGTGCTAGCACCCCCGTTGGTGGCGCGGTCTATGAGCAGTTCTTC
once TRBJ1-4 - TRBV7-9 CASSLVLVRKTNEKLFF TGTGCCAGCAGCTTGGTTCTAGTGCGGAAAACTAATGAAAAACTGTTTTTT
- TRBJ1-4 TRBD1 TRBV24-1 CATSARQGPNEKLFF TGTGCCACCAGTGCCCGACAGGGCCCAAATGAAAAACTGTTTTTT
- TRBJ2-2 - TRBV7-3 CASSSANTGELFF TGTGCCAGCAGTAGCGCGAACACCGGGGAGCTGTTTTTT
- TRBJ2-7 - TRBV2 CAIDSTLGDPYEQYF TGTGCCATCGATTCAACTTTAGGGGATCCCTACGAGCAGTACTTC
- TRBJ2-3 - TRBV9 CASSVGPLDQYF TGTGCCAGCAGCGTAGGTCCGCTAGATCAGTATTTT
- TRBJ1-3 - TRBV9 CASSPLGNTIYF TGTGCCAGCAGCCCCCTTGGAAACACCATATATTTT
- TRBJ2-2 - TRBV24-1 CATGRSPGELFF TGTGCCACCGGTAGGAGCCCCGGGGAGCTGTTTTTT
once TRBJ2-1 TRBD2 TRBV6-4 CASSDSAGGYNEQFF TGTGCCAGCAGTGACTCCGCGGGGGGCTACAATGAGCAGTTCTTC
- TRBJ2-2 - TRBV9 CASSVAEASMVTGELFF TGTGCCAGCAGCGTAGCTGAGGCTAGCATGGTCACCGGGGAGCTGTTTTTT
- TRBJ2-7 - TRBV2 CASSLVVTYEQYF TGTGCCAGCAGTTTAGTCGTTACCTACGAGCAGTACTTC
- TRBJ1-2 - TRBV21-1 CASLLQGADCYGYTF TGTGCCAGCCTACTACAGGGGGCCGATTGCTATGGCTACACCTTC
- TRBJ1-5 - TRBV21-1 CASFRGTGDPKSNQPQHF TGTGCCAGCTTTCGAGGGACTGGGGACCCGAAAAGCAATCAGCCCCAGCATTTT
once TRBJ1-5 - TRBV28 CASSPGWRNQPQHF TGTGCCAGCAGCCCGGGTTGGAGGAATCAGCCCCAGCATTTT
- TRBJ1-1 - TRBV28 CASSPPPGHSTEAFF TGTGCCAGCAGCCCTCCACCAGGGCATAGCACTGAAGCTTTCTTT
- TRBJ2-3 TRBD1 TRBV24-1 CATSDRTGGAADTQYF TGTGCCACCAGTGATCGGACAGGGGGCGCGGCAGATACGCAGTATTTT
- TRBJ1-4 - TRBV30 CAWREKGLTNEKLFF TGTGCCTGGAGAGAGAAGGGGTTAACGAATGAAAAACTGTTTTTT
- TRBJ1-1 - TRBV6-4 CASRTTGHRAEAFF TGTGCCAGCAGAACTACAGGGCACCGGGCTGAAGCTTTCTTT
- TRBJ2-2 - TRBV6-4 CASSDRDTNTGELFF TGTGCCAGCAGTGACCGGGACACGAACACCGGGGAGCTGTTTTTT
- TRBJ1-5 TRBD1 TRBV6-5 CASSTGQGSNQPQHF TGTGCCAGCAGTACGGGACAGGGAAGTAATCAGCCCCAGCATTTT
- TRBJ1-5 - TRBV4-2 CASSQELTGMKPQHF TGTGCCAGCAGCCAAGAACTGACCGGGATGAAGCCCCAGCATTTT
few TRBJ1-1 - TRBV12-3/TRBV12-4 CASSLSRVSEAFF TGTGCCAGCAGTTTAAGCAGGGTCAGCGAAGCTTTCTTT
- TRBJ2-2 - TRBV29-1 CSVFGNTGELFF TGCAGCGTTTTCGGTAACACCGGGGAGCTGTTTTTT
- TRBJ2-1 - TRBV20-1 CSARRDNEQFF TGCAGTGCTCGTAGAGACAATGAGCAGTTCTTC
- TRBJ2-3 TRBD2 TRBV5-4 CASTLAGGIDTQYF TGTGCCAGCACCTTGGCGGGAGGTATAGATACGCAGTATTTT
- TRBJ1-3 - TRBV19 CASSIKTPRSGNTIYF TGTGCCAGTAGTATCAAGACACCCCGCTCTGGAAACACCATATATTTT
- TRBJ2-7 - TRBV29-1 CSVQPGSWEQYF TGCAGCGTTCAACCGGGGTCATGGGAGCAGTACTTC
- TRBJ1-2 - TRBV12-3/TRBV12-4 CASSARGGYTF TGTGCCAGCAGCGCCCGGGGTGGCTACACCTTC
- TRBJ1-5 - TRBV27 CASEMEVSNQPQHF TGTGCCAGCGAGATGGAGGTAAGCAATCAGCCCCAGCATTTT
- TRBJ2-2 - TRBV6-1 CASSELFTGELFF TGTGCCAGCAGTGAACTTTTCACCGGGGAGCTGTTTTTT
- TRBJ2-3 - TRBV15 CATSRGPPGDTQYF TGTGCCACCAGCAGAGGTCCGCCCGGGGATACGCAGTATTTT
- TRBJ1-5 - TRBV5-1 CASSLDPHSNQPQHF TGCGCCAGCAGCTTGGATCCCCATAGCAATCAGCCCCAGCATTTT
- TRBJ1-5 TRBD1 TRBV30 CAWSSQTGSYSNQPQHF TGTGCCTGGAGTTCTCAGACAGGGTCGTATAGCAATCAGCCCCAGCATTTT
- TRBJ2-7 - TRBV27 CASSHDSSSYEQYF TGTGCCAGCAGTCATGACAGTAGTTCCTACGAGCAGTACTTC
- TRBJ2-2 TRBD1 TRBV11-2 CASIESQGDSNTGELFF TGTGCCAGCATCGAATCACAGGGGGACTCGAACACCGGGGAGCTGTTTTTT
- TRBJ1-2 TRBD1 TRBV3-1/TRBV3-2 CASSQEVAGGVDGYTF TGTGCCAGCAGCCAAGAAGTGGCAGGGGGCGTCGATGGCTACACCTTC
- TRBJ2-1 - TRBV19 CASIGLGGENEQFF TGTGCCAGTATCGGACTAGGGGGGGAGAATGAGCAGTTCTTC
- TRBJ1-4 - TRBV18 CASSDRNEKLFF TGTGCCAGCTCAGACAGGAATGAAAAACTGTTTTTT
- TRBJ1-1 TRBD1 TRBV28 CASTFLKGAVDEAFF TGTGCCAGCACTTTTCTGAAGGGGGCAGTGGATGAAGCTTTCTTT
once TRBJ1-5 - TRBV5-8 CASSPGLRRVPQHF TGTGCCAGCAGCCCGGGACTTCGGAGGGTGCCCCAGCATTTT
- TRBJ1-2 TRBD1 TRBV3-1/TRBV3-2 CASSQDTLQGAWGYTF TGTGCCAGCAGCCAAGATACGTTACAGGGGGCGTGGGGCTACACCTTC
- TRBJ1-5 TRBD1 TRBV19 CASGTGYGNQPQHF TGTGCCAGTGGGACAGGGTATGGCAATCAGCCCCAGCATTTT
once TRBJ1-6 - TRBV7-9 CASSLTGSNSPLHF TGTGCCAGCAGCCTGACAGGCTCCAATTCACCCCTCCACTTT
- TRBJ1-1 - TRBV2 CAGSDKAGNTEAFF TGTGCCGGCAGTGATAAGGCAGGGAACACTGAAGCTTTCTTT
once TRBJ1-1 - TRBV2 CASRLDSFTEAFF TGTGCCAGCAGATTAGACAGTTTCACTGAAGCTTTCTTT
- TRBJ1-1 - TRBV28 CASSLYRRIGSNTEAFF TGTGCCAGCAGTTTATATCGGCGGATTGGGAGTAACACTGAAGCTTTCTTT
- TRBJ1-2 TRBD1 TRBV7-2 CASSLETGVDTF TGTGCCAGCAGCTTAGAGACAGGGGTCGACACCTTC